The 32 T cell receptor beta chains in this list originate from one sample, sequenced in a study of control samples from healthy donors and cancer patients. Sequenced by immunoSEQ multiplex PCR; TCRdb stores in-frame clones only, minus some. The sample includes roughly 130,000 clones, around nine tenths of them seen just once. The sequenced material came from blood. Receptors originate from a man aged 18 to 29 in good health.

The J gene is TRBJ1-1, the V gene TRBV5-1; D possibly corresponds to TRBD1 (6 bases). The CDR3 runs to 14 residues. The V end lost 4 bases, the J end lost 4 bases, and 14 bases lay between the germline ends. Germline CDR1 is SGHRS and CDR2 is YFSETQ. The DNA of the CDR3 is TGCGCCAGCAGCCTAAACAGGGTAGTCACTGAAGCTTTCTTT. Amino acids: CASSLNRVVTEAFF.

The V gene is TRBV29-1, the J gene TRBJ1-6; the D is unclear. Deletions cut 5 bases from V and 6 bases from J, with 11 bases between. The CDR3 sequence is 13 residues long. CDR1 is SQVTM, CDR2 ANQGSEA, per germline. DNA for the CDR3: TGCAGCGTTCGTAAGGATGCTAATTCACCCCTCCACTTT. Encoded protein: CSVRKDANSPLHF.

In its sample, this clone was seen a few times. This chain connects TRBV27 to TRBJ1-4; 9 nucleotides line up with TRBD1. With V trimmed by 5 bases and J by 2 bases, 6 bases remained unmatched. The germline V gene has CDR1 MNHEY and CDR2 SMNVEV (reference sequence). The CDR3 extends over 16 amino acids. CDR3 residues: CASSPGTGMTNEKLFF. The CDR3 nucleotides are TGTGCCAGCAGTCCCGGGACAGGGATGACTAATGAAAAACTGTTTTTT.

The rearrangement links TRBV5-4 to TRBJ2-1; 9 nucleotides align to TRBD2. CDR3 length: 16 residues. After removal of 0 bases from V and 6 bases from J, the junction contained 7 bases not matched to a gene. Germline values: CDR1 SGHNT, CDR2 YYREEE (reference sequence). CDR3 in amino acids: CASSLVAGGPGNEQFF. The CDR3 DNA follows: TGTGCCAGCAGCTTGGTGGCGGGGGGGCCGGGCAATGAGCAGTTCTTC.

This clone is a singleton in its sample. The chain carries TRBV19 and TRBJ2-7; D not certain. The V gene lost 8 bases and the J gene lost 6 bases, with 11 bases spanning the gap. CDR1 is LNHDA, CDR2 SQIVND, per germline (reference sequence). This CDR3 contains 11 residues. The CDR3 spells CASSLGTEQYF. DNA of the CDR3: TGTGCCAGTTCTCTCGGTACCGAGCAGTACTTC.

The V call is TRBV11-3, the J call TRBJ2-2, with 15 bases fitting TRBD2. The CDR3 is 16 amino acids. The germline gives CDR1 SGHNT, CDR2 YENEEA. With V trimmed by 5 bases and J by 7 bases, 5 bases remained unmatched. This CDR3 reads CASSDGLAGGVGELFF. CDR3 in DNA: TGTGCCAGCAGCGATGGACTAGCGGGAGGGGTCGGGGAGCTGTTTTTT.

The chain carries TRBV29-1 and TRBJ2-1, with unresolved D. The length of the CDR3 is 13 residues. The germline gives CDR1 SQVTM, CDR2 ANQGSEA. Trimming stripped 5 bases from V and 9 bases from J, with 17 bases between. The CDR3 is CSVNLSAELEQFF. CDR3 bases: TGCAGCGTTAATTTATCTGCGGAGCTTGAGCAGTTCTTC.

The J gene is TRBJ2-5, the V gene TRBV3-1 (or the pseudogene TRBV3-2); the D gene is possibly TRBD2 (6 bases). V was pared by 9 bases and J by 7 bases, with 9 bases between. Germline CDR1 reads LGHDT; CDR2 reads YNNKEL (reference sequence). The CDR3 is 10 amino acids. DNA of the CDR3: TGTGCCAGTGGGGGAGGGACCCAGTACTTC. Translation: CASGGGTQYF.

The chain uses TRBV28 and TRBJ2-7, with 8 bases lining up with TRBD2. CDR3 length: 15 residues. With V trimmed by 5 bases and J by 6 bases, 12 bases remained unmatched. Germline CDR1 and CDR2: MDHEN and SYDVKM. The CDR3 DNA follows: TGTGCCAGCAGTACCTGGCGGGGGGATAAAAGCGAGCAGTACTTC. Protein: CASSTWRGDKSEQYF. Together with reference TRBV28 and TRBJ2-7, the CDR3 gives the full variable domain: DVKVTQSSRYLVKRTGEKVFLECVQDMDHENMFWYRQDPGLGLRLIYFSYDVKMKEKGDIPEGYSVSREKKERFSLILESASTNQTSMYLCASSTWRGDKSEQYFGPGTRLTVT.

V is TRBV4-1 and J is TRBJ2-5; 10 bases match TRBD2. The V gene's germline CDR1 is MGHRA and CDR2 YSYEKL. The junction had 2 bases not matched to a gene; V was cut back by 4 bases and J by 0 bases. The CDR3 loop spans 15 amino acids. The CDR3 sequence is CASSRGLADQETQYF. Written as DNA, the CDR3 is TGCGCCAGCAGCCGAGGACTAGCGGACCAAGAGACCCAGTACTTC.

V usage is TRBV5-8 and J usage is TRBJ2-7; either TRBD1 or TRBD2 may fit D (5 bases each). V was trimmed by 4 bases and J by 7 bases, leaving 24 bases between them. The CDR3 sequence is 16 residues long. Looked up from germline, CDR1 is SGHTS and CDR2 is YDEGEE. The CDR3 nucleotides are TGTGCCAGCAGCGGGACCTCAACGGGGCCGAGGGGAGAGCAGTACTTC. It codes for CASSGTSTGPRGEQYF.

The chain has TRBV7-9 and TRBJ1-3; 9 positions agree with TRBD1. After removal of 3 bases from V and 4 bases from J, the junction contained 4 bases not matched to a gene. The CDR3 is made up of 15 amino acids. Germline-derived CDR1 and CDR2 are SEHNR and FQNEAQ (reference sequence). The CDR3 region is CASSFQGQGGNTIYF. The CDR3 bases are TGTGCCAGCAGCTTCCAAGGACAGGGGGGAAACACCATATATTTT.

The chain employs TRBV11-3 and TRBJ2-2, with D perhaps matching TRBD2 (5 bases). Trimming stripped 5 bases from V and 4 bases from J, with 23 bases between. CDR3 length: 18 amino acids. Germline CDR1 and CDR2: SGHNT and YENEEA. CDR3 amino acids: CASSLRGWAVKGTGELFF. The DNA of the CDR3 is TGTGCCAGCAGCCTCCGCGGGTGGGCAGTAAAGGGCACCGGGGAGCTGTTTTTT.

This chain connects TRBV21-1 to TRBJ2-7; the D call TRBD2 from the table was never checked on the DNA. TRBV21-1 has pseudogene status. This CDR3 contains 14 residues. CDR3 in amino acids: CASSISGGGHEQYV. CDR3 nucleotides: TGTGCCAGCAGCATCTCCGGGGGGGGCCACGAGCAGTACGTC.

This clone was recorded many times. The V call is TRBV11-1, the J call TRBJ2-3; 10 nucleotides match TRBD1. V dropped 6 bases and J dropped 2; count of bases not matched to a gene: 5. Germline-derived CDR1 and CDR2 are SGHAT and FQDESV (reference sequence). The CDR3 sequence is 15 residues long. The CDR3 DNA reads as TGTGCCAGCAGTCCCGGGACAGGGGACACAGATACGCAGTATTTT. Protein product: CASSPGTGDTDTQYF.

The rearrangement links TRBV11-3 to TRBJ2-3, with D maybe TRBD1 (6 bases). This CDR3 has 19 amino acids. V shed 0 bases and J shed 0 bases, with 19 bases lying between them. The germline CDR1 and CDR2 sequences are SGHNT and YENEEA. The CDR3 region is CASSLERPGTPYSTDTQYF. CDR3 coding DNA: TGTGCCAGCAGCTTAGAACGCCCCGGGACACCCTATAGCACAGATACGCAGTATTTT.

The rearrangement uses TRBV7-3 and TRBJ2-7, with unresolved D. This CDR3 region has 13 residues. CDR1 and CDR2 from the germline V gene are SGHTA and FQGTGA. Trimming left V 1 base short and J 7 bases short, with 11 bases between. CDR3 loop: CASSLNAVSEQYV. DNA for the CDR3: TGTGCCAGCAGCTTAAATGCGGTTTCAGAGCAGTACGTC.

CDR3 in amino acids: CASSQGGPQHF. In DNA, the CDR3 is TGCGCCAGCAGCCAAGGCGGACCCCAGCATTTT. The chain combines TRBV4-1 with TRBJ1-5, with D uncertain. CDR1 MGHRA and CDR2 YSYEKL come from the germline V gene. The CDR3 sequence is 11 residues long. V shed 1 base and J shed 10 bases, with 5 bases lying between them.

The chain combines TRBV28 with TRBJ1-5; tentative D call: TRBD1 (5 bases). Germline lookup yields CDR1 MDHEN and CDR2 SYDVKM. The germline V and J ends were trimmed by 3 bases and 0 bases, with 15 bases remaining between them. The CDR3 covers 17 residues. CDR3 sequence: CASSFGGRINSNQPQHF. The CDR3, as DNA: TGTGCCAGCAGTTTTGGGGGACGGATCAATAGCAATCAGCCCCAGCATTTT.

The chain combines TRBV25-1 with TRBJ1-6, with a tentative D call TRBD1 (6 bases). The CDR3 has 17 amino acids. V was trimmed by 2 bases and J by 6 bases, leaving 17 bases between them. The germline V gene encodes CDR1 MGHDK and CDR2 SYGVNS. The CDR3 DNA sequence: TGTGCCAGCAGTGAACCCAACAGGGTTCTTTCTAATTCACCCCTCCACTTT. This gives the protein CASSEPNRVLSNSPLHF.

The rearrangement uses TRBV30 and TRBJ1-6; 7 bases align to TRBD1. Germline CDR1 reads GTSNPN; CDR2 reads SVGIG (reference sequence). The V segment lost 1 base and the J segment 5 bases; nucleotides outside the gene matches: 2. This CDR3 spans 14 amino acids. The CDR3 coding sequence is TGTGCCTGGAGTGGGGGGACAGATAATTCACCCCTCCACTTT. Translated, it gives CAWSGGTDNSPLHF.

The chain is built from TRBV19 and TRBJ1-5, with D possibly matching TRBD1 (6 bases). CDR1 and CDR2 from the germline V gene are LNHDA and SQIVND (reference sequence). CDR3 length equals 12 residues. V was clipped by 7 bases and J by 4 bases, with 8 bases between them. CDR3 region: CASKGGNQPQHF. In DNA, the CDR3 is TGTGCCAGTAAGGGGGGGAATCAGCCCCAGCATTTT. Drawing the rest from reference TRBV19 and TRBJ1-5, the complete variable domain is DGGITQSPKYLFRKEGQNVTLSCEQNLNHDAMYWYRQDPGQGLRLIYYSQIVNDFQKGDIAEGYSVSREKKESFPLTVTSAQKNPTAFYLCASKGGNQPQHFGDGTRLSIL.

The chain has TRBV5-1 and TRBJ2-3, with D perhaps TRBD1 (6 bases). V lost 0 bases, J lost 4 bases, and 12 bases lay in between. Germline-derived CDR1 and CDR2 are SGHRS and YFSETQ. The CDR3 spans 15 residues. This chain's CDR3 is CASSLGQGPSDTQYF. CDR3 nucleotides: TGCGCCAGCAGCTTGGGCCAGGGGCCCTCAGATACGCAGTATTTT.

This chain links TRBV11-2 with TRBJ2-1; tentative D call: TRBD1 (6 bases). Germline assignment: CDR1 SGHAT and CDR2 FQNNGV. V gave up 4 bases and J gave up 10 bases, with 11 bases separating them. This CDR3 region has 12 residues. The CDR3 loop is CASSSTGTEQFF. In DNA form, the CDR3 reads TGTGCCAGCAGCTCCACCGGGACAGAGCAGTTCTTC.

This chain uses TRBV28 with TRBJ1-3; 10 nucleotides line up with TRBD1. Germline CDR1 reads MDHEN; CDR2 reads SYDVKM. V gave up 10 bases and J gave up 2 bases; unmatched junction bases: 8. The CDR3 loop spans 15 amino acids. CDR3 residues: CATGQGGITGNTIYF. DNA for the CDR3: TGTGCCACCGGACAGGGGGGAATAACTGGAAACACCATATATTTT. Combining the CDR3 with reference TRBV28 and TRBJ1-3 gives the whole variable domain DVKVTQSSRYLVKRTGEKVFLECVQDMDHENMFWYRQDPGLGLRLIYFSYDVKMKEKGDIPEGYSVSREKKERFSLILESASTNQTSMYLCATGQGGITGNTIYFGEGSWLTVV.

V usage is TRBV6-4 and J usage is TRBJ2-7, with 7 bases that match TRBD2. CDR1 MRHNA and CDR2 SNTAGT come from the germline V gene. This CDR3 region has 16 residues. With V trimmed by 4 bases and J by 4 bases, 13 bases remained unmatched. Here the CDR3 reads CASSANGLGDPYEQYV. DNA for the CDR3: TGTGCCAGCAGTGCTAACGGACTAGGGGACCCTTACGAGCAGTACGTC.

This sequence joins TRBV18 and TRBJ1-5; 7 bases fit TRBD1. The trim removed 5 bases at V and 3 bases at J, leaving 7 bases unmatched. The CDR3 has 15 amino acids. Germline V gives CDR1 KGHSH, CDR2 LQKENI. The CDR3 DNA sequence: TGTGCCAGCTCAAGCGACAGGGTCGACAATCAGCCCCAGCATTTT. Translated, it gives CASSSDRVDNQPQHF.

This chain connects TRBV5-6 to TRBJ2-5, with D uncertain. This CDR3 contains 15 residues. CDR1 is SGHDT, CDR2 YYEEEE, per germline. With 0 bases removed from V and 1 base from J, the gap between germline ends came to 10 bases. CDR3 sequence (DNA): TGTGCCAGCAGCTTGGTCTCAACCGCCCAAGAGACCCAGTACTTC. Amino acid sequence: CASSLVSTAQETQYF.

V and J are TRBV4-3 and TRBJ2-1, with D perhaps matching TRBD2 (6 bases). Per germline, CDR1 LGHNA and CDR2 YSLEER. CDR3 length equals 15 residues. Trimming removed 4 bases from V and 5 bases from J, with 15 bases in between. The CDR3 DNA follows: TGCGCCAGCAGCCGTAAAAGCGGAGGGGACAATGAGCAGTTCTTC. It translates to CASSRKSGGDNEQFF.

V usage is TRBV19 and J usage is TRBJ2-1; 9 positions match TRBD1. CDR1 LNHDA and CDR2 SQIVND come from the germline V gene (reference sequence). V dropped 1 base and J dropped 8; count of bases not matched to a gene: 6. This CDR3 is built from 15 residues. The CDR3 sequence: CASSIGDREIDEQFF. The CDR3 bases are TGTGCCAGTAGTATAGGGGACAGGGAGATCGATGAGCAGTTCTTC.

This rearrangement joins TRBV5-1 to TRBJ1-1; D remains unclear. V was clipped by 4 bases and J by 0 bases, with 10 bases between them. CDR3 length: 14 residues. CDR1 SGHRS and CDR2 YFSETQ come from the germline V gene. CDR3 in amino acids: CASSLTTVNTEAFF. In DNA, the CDR3 is TGCGCCAGCAGCCTAACGACGGTGAACACTGAAGCTTTCTTT.

The rearrangement links TRBV23-1 to TRBJ1-2; unclear D gene. TRBV23-1 is given ORF status, its function remaining uncertain. This CDR3 comprises 17 residues. V gave up 3 bases and J gave up 5 bases, with 22 bases separating them. CDR3 sequence reads: CASSHLRLLSWRYGYTF. The CDR3 nucleotides are TGCGCCAGCAGTCACCTACGGCTTTTATCCTGGCGATATGGCTACACCTTC.